These 29 T cell receptor beta chains were sequenced from one sample in a study of CD8+CD57+ T cells in acquired aplastic anemia. Genomic DNA, serving as template, underwent TCR beta VDJ and CDR3 profiling. TCRdb reprocessed the reads with MiXCR, giving one entry per CDR3 protein. The sample holds more than 150,000 distinct CDR3 sequences, around 65% seen once. Sequenced input: sorted CD4+, CD8+, or CD8+CD57+ T cells (not recorded which) from PBMCs. These receptor sequences come from a human donor with severe aplastic anemia or a healthy control (not recorded which).

This clonotype was seen only a few times. The chain links TRBV20-1 to TRBJ2-7, with TRBD2 matching 13 bases. CDR1 DFQATT and CDR2 SNEGSKA come from the germline V gene (reference sequence). This CDR3 has 14 amino acids. Trimming took 4 bases from V and 3 from J; bases not matched to a gene: 3. The CDR3 DNA follows: TGCAGTGCTAAAGGGACTAGCGGGAACTACGAGCAGTACTTC. This encodes CSAKGTSGNYEQYF.

The rearrangement joins TRBV10-3 to TRBJ2-7; no clear D gene. Germline loops: CDR1 ENHRY, CDR2 SYGVKD. There are 15 residues in the CDR3. Trimming left V 0 bases short and J 5 bases short, with 14 bases between. Here the CDR3 DNA reads TGTGCCATCAGTGAGTCAGAGCAGCAGGTCCACGAGCAGTACTTC. It is translated as CAISESEQQVHEQYF.

The chain couples TRBV19 to TRBJ1-2, with a weak D call TRBD1 (6 bases). This CDR3 is 15 amino acids long. Per the germline V gene, CDR1 is LNHDA and CDR2 is SQIVND (reference sequence). V was cut by 5 bases and J by 4 bases, with 17 bases left in between. CDR3 bases: TGTGCCAGTAGTGTTCCGGGACACGGTGTCTATGGCTACACCTTC. Its translation: CASSVPGHGVYGYTF.

The V and J genes are TRBV5-4 and TRBJ2-7; the D gene is possibly TRBD2 (6 bases). V lost 0 bases and J 5 bases, leaving 12 bases between the germline ends. The germline CDR1 and CDR2 sequences are SGHNT and YYREEE (reference sequence). CDR3 length: 14 residues. This CDR3 is CASSLDTTRNEQYF. In DNA, the CDR3 is TGTGCCAGCAGCTTGGACACGACTAGGAACGAGCAGTACTTC.

Points on this clonotype: No conserved phenylalanine or tryptophan is present at the end of the CDR3, so a read error is the likely explanation. Because the CDR3's place on the DNA is in doubt, the DNA is left out and the CDR3 is given as listed by TCRdb. The chain carries TRBV7-9 and TRBJ2-7; the table gives TRBD1 as D, unverified against the DNA. The CDR3 has 15 amino acids, counting both end residues. CDR1 and CDR2 (germline): SEHNR, FQNEAQ (reference sequence). The CDR3 spells CASSVRDTVSYEQHL.

There are many counts of this clonotype. This sequence joins TRBV4-1 and TRBJ2-7; D is unclear. Per germline, CDR1 MGHRA and CDR2 YSYEKL. Trimming shortened V by 8 bases and J by 5 bases, and 13 bases separated the two germline ends. This CDR3 has 12 residues. In nucleotides, the CDR3 is TGCGCCAGCGGGTATTCCTCGGACGAGCAGTACTTC. Translated, it gives CASGYSSDEQYF.

The chain couples TRBV7-9 to TRBJ1-1; D is possibly TRBD1 (5 bases). Germline CDR1 reads SEHNR; CDR2 reads FQNEAQ (reference sequence). Trimming took off 8 bases at V and 1 base at J, with 11 bases between the two ends. The CDR3 consists of 13 residues. CDR3 in amino acids: CASELQGNTEAFF. CDR3 coding DNA: TGTGCCAGCGAACTTCAGGGGAACACTGAAGCTTTCTTT.

As concerns this clonotype: The CDR3 end shows no conserved phenylalanine or tryptophan, and so a read error is likely. The CDR3 loop reads CASSAGLVDEQFL. CDR3 in DNA: TGTGCCAGTAGTGCAGGGTTAGTGGACGAGCAGTTCCTC. This chain uses TRBV19 with TRBJ2-7, with D possibly matching TRBD1 (5 bases). The better agreement between TRBJ2-1 and the DNA end casts doubt on the J call. Germline V gene lookup returns CDR1 LNHDA and CDR2 SQIVND (reference sequence). The length of the CDR3 is 13 residues.

This chain joins TRBV4-1 and TRBJ2-7; the match to TRBD2 covers 8 bases. This CDR3 has 16 amino acids. J gave up 3 bases and V 3 bases, and 10 bases lay outside the gene matches. Germline CDR1 reads MGHRA; CDR2 reads YSYEKL. This chain's CDR3 is CASSQESGGRIYEQYF. CDR3 nucleotide sequence: TGCGCCAGCAGCCAGGAAAGCGGGGGACGGATCTACGAGCAGTACTTC.

Many counts were recorded for this clonotype. The rearrangement links TRBV2 to TRBJ2-1; D is perhaps TRBD2 (5 bases). The CDR3 covers 11 residues. CDR1 is SNHLY, CDR2 FYNNEI, per germline. Trimming left V 8 bases short and J 7 bases short, with 9 bases between. The chain's CDR3 is CASHRGNEQFF. In DNA form, the CDR3 reads TGTGCCAGCCATCGGGGAAATGAGCAGTTCTTC.

In its sample, this clonotype was seen once. V usage is TRBV29-1 and J usage is TRBJ2-6, with D perhaps TRBD2 (5 bases). Trimming stripped 6 bases from V and 0 bases from J, with 9 bases between. This CDR3 contains 14 residues. From germline, CDR1 is SQVTM and CDR2 ANQGSEA. CDR3 nucleotide sequence: TGCAGCGTGAGGGATTTCTCTGGGGCCAACGTCCTGACTTTC. It specifies CSVRDFSGANVLTF.

The chain uses TRBV2 and TRBJ2-2; tentatively, D is TRBD1 (7 bases). Germline CDR1 and CDR2: SNHLY and FYNNEI. The CDR3 covers 14 residues. Trimming shortened V by 7 bases and J by 1 base, and 10 bases separated the two germline ends. For the CDR3, the DNA is TGTGCCAGCACAGGGGGAGGGAACACCGGGGAGCTGTTTTTT. It specifies CASTGGGNTGELFF. Based on the CDR3 plus reference TRBV2 and TRBJ2-2, the full variable domain is EPEVTQTPSHQVTQMGQEVILRCVPISNHLYFYWYRQILGQKVEFLVSFYNNEISEKSEIFDDQFSVERPDGSNFTLKIRSTKLEDSAMYFCASTGGGNTGELFFGEGSRLTVL.

This clonotype occurred a few times. The chain carries TRBV30 and TRBJ2-7, with D perhaps being TRBD1 or TRBD2 (5 bases each). The CDR3 has 15 amino acids. Deletions cut 4 bases from V and 6 bases from J, with 22 bases between. Germline V CDR1 and CDR2: GTSNPN, SVGIG (reference sequence). CDR3 nucleotides: TGTGCCTGGAAGCGCGCCGGGACCCTATCGATCGAGCAGTACTTC. It specifies CAWKRAGTLSIEQYF.

The chain recombines TRBV24-1 with TRBJ2-1; D not certain. The V end lost 4 bases, the J end lost 5 bases, and 8 bases lay between the germline ends. The germline V gene encodes CDR1 KGHDR and CDR2 SFDVKD. This CDR3 comprises 13 residues. The CDR3 DNA is TGTGCCACCAGTGAGCCCTTCCACAATGAGCAGTTCTTC. Its translation: CATSEPFHNEQFF.

This clonotype was detected ten times or more. The J gene is TRBJ2-3, the V gene TRBV6-2 or TRBV6-3, with a weak D call TRBD1 (5 bases). V was clipped by 0 bases and J by 4 bases, with 14 bases between them. Germline values: CDR1 MNHEY, CDR2 SVGEGT. The CDR3 contains 16 residues. The CDR3 DNA is TGTGCCAGCAGTTACTCGACAGAGGAGCCTTCAGATACGCAGTATTTT. Translating it yields CASSYSTEEPSDTQYF.

This chain connects TRBV20-1 to TRBJ2-5; D perhaps matches TRBD2 (6 bases). The CDR3 loop spans 12 amino acids. V was shortened by 2 bases and J by 6 bases, with 10 bases between the two germline ends. Germline V gives CDR1 DFQATT, CDR2 SNEGSKA (reference sequence). The CDR3 is CSARLATQTQYF. CDR3 DNA: TGCAGTGCTAGACTAGCGACGCAGACCCAGTACTTC.

This clonotype was seen repeatedly, ten times or more. CDR3 nucleotides: TGTGCCAGCAGTTTACTCCACAGGGCGGACTATGGCTACACCTTC. This translates into CASSLLHRADYGYTF. The chain links TRBV12-3 or TRBV12-4 to TRBJ1-2; D is perhaps TRBD1 (6 bases). V gave up 2 bases and J gave up 3 bases, with 13 bases separating them. This CDR3 spans 15 amino acids.

This chain connects TRBV14 to TRBJ1-4; D not certain. There are 13 residues in the CDR3. V was clipped by 0 bases and J by 7 bases, with 6 bases between them. Germline V gene lookup returns CDR1 SGHDN and CDR2 FVKESK. The CDR3 sequence: CASSQDLGEKLFF. In DNA form, the CDR3 reads TGTGCCAGCAGCCAAGATCTCGGTGAAAAACTGTTTTTT. Drawing the rest from reference TRBV14 and TRBJ1-4, the complete variable domain is EAGVTQFPSHSVIEKGQTVTLRCDPISGHDNLYWYRRVMGKEIKFLLHFVKESKQDESGMPNNRFLAERTGGTYSTLKVQPAELEDSGVYFCASSQDLGEKLFFGSGTQLSVL.

In this sample, this clonotype turned up many times. The chain is built from TRBV19 and TRBJ2-5; D is unclear. The germline gives CDR1 LNHDA, CDR2 SQIVND (reference sequence). The CDR3 runs to 13 residues. Trimming removed 6 bases from V and 1 base from J, with 9 bases in between. CDR3 region: CASSPFSQETQYF. CDR3 sequence (DNA): TGTGCCAGTAGCCCGTTCTCCCAAGAGACCCAGTACTTC.

The chain carries TRBV25-1 and TRBJ2-7; 10 bases fit TRBD1. The V gene end was trimmed by 11 bases and the J gene end by 3 bases; junction bases not matched to a gene: 10. The CDR3 is made up of 14 amino acids. Germline V lookup: CDR1 MGHDK, CDR2 SYGVNS. CDR3 nucleotide sequence: TGTGCCTCGACCCTGGGACAGGGGAACTACGAGCAGTACTTC. Its translation is CASTLGQGNYEQYF.

This clonotype was counted many times. This chain connects TRBV11-2 to TRBJ2-5; no reliable D call. V lost 8 bases and J lost 5, with 12 bases in between. The CDR3 sequence is 12 residues long. Germline-derived CDR1 and CDR2 are SGHAT and FQNNGV. DNA for the CDR3: TGTGCCAGCCTTTCCCCTGCGGAGACCCAGTACTTC. This codes for CASLSPAETQYF.

V usage is TRBV7-7 and J usage is TRBJ2-1; D is ambiguous. Germline V lookup: CDR1 SSHAT, CDR2 FNYEAQ (reference sequence). Trimming took off 1 base at V and 8 bases at J, with 6 bases between the two ends. The CDR3 spans 12 residues. CDR3 in amino acids: CASSLDGYEQFF. The DNA of the CDR3 is TGTGCCAGCAGCTTAGACGGTTATGAGCAGTTCTTC.

This clonotype was detected only a few times. This chain connects TRBV20-1 to TRBJ2-1, with 8 bases matching TRBD1. The CDR3 runs to 14 residues. The V segment lost 3 bases and the J segment 5 bases; nucleotides outside the gene matches: 6. Germline-derived CDR1 and CDR2 are DFQATT and SNEGSKA (reference sequence). CDR3 residues: CSASSGGPDNEQFF. The CDR3 DNA is TGCAGTGCTAGTTCAGGGGGCCCCGACAATGAGCAGTTCTTC.

This clonotype was picked up a small number of times. J is TRBJ1-4 and V is TRBV9, with a weak D call TRBD1 (5 bases). The CDR3 runs 13 residues. The V gene's germline CDR1 is SGDLS and CDR2 YYNGEE. V gave up 4 bases and J gave up 6 bases, with 10 bases separating them. The CDR3 sequence: CASSLGGDEKLFF. The CDR3 coding sequence is TGTGCCAGCAGCCTCGGGGGGGATGAAAAACTGTTTTTT.

This chain joins TRBV29-1 and TRBJ1-5; tentative D call: TRBD1 (5 bases). Trimming shortened V by 0 bases and J by 3 bases, and 6 bases separated the two germline ends. Germline values: CDR1 SQVTM, CDR2 ANQGSEA. The length of the CDR3 is 13 residues. In DNA form, the CDR3 reads TGCAGCGTTGAAGAAGGGGTCAATCAGCCCCAGCATTTT. This sequence encodes CSVEEGVNQPQHF.

CDR3 protein: CASRWTVGGYTF. The DNA of the CDR3 is TGTGCCAGCCGATGGACAGTCGGGGGCTACACCTTC. The chain is built from TRBV2 and TRBJ1-2; D perhaps matches TRBD1 (6 bases). Trimming took off 8 bases at V and 8 bases at J, with 15 bases between the two ends. Germline lookup yields CDR1 SNHLY and CDR2 FYNNEI. This CDR3 region has 12 residues.

The CDR3 DNA reads as TGCAGTGCTAGAGATTCGGCGGGGAGTAATTCACCCCTCCACTTT. It yields the protein CSARDSAGSNSPLHF. The chain couples TRBV20-1 to TRBJ1-6; no definite D call. The CDR3 spans 15 residues. Germline lookup yields CDR1 DFQATT and CDR2 SNEGSKA (reference sequence). V was clipped by 0 bases and J by 6 bases, with 12 bases between them.

CDR3 sequence reads: CASRRGAGNTIYF. The CDR3 nucleotides are TGTGCCAGCAGGAGGGGGGCTGGAAACACCATATATTTT. This chain uses TRBV7-9 with TRBJ1-3; the D gene is possibly TRBD1 (6 bases). Trimming took 6 bases from V and 2 from J, leaving 8 bases between them. CDR1 and CDR2 (germline): SEHNR, FQNEAQ (reference sequence). The CDR3 spans 13 residues.

V and J are TRBV7-2 and TRBJ1-2; perhaps TRBD1 as D (5 bases). Between the trimmed V and J ends, which lost 5 bases and 8 bases, there was a span of 18 bases. The CDR3 runs 14 residues. The germline CDR1 and CDR2 sequences are SGHTA and FQGNSA. The CDR3 spells CASSRGASAKGYTF. The CDR3 DNA sequence: TGTGCCAGCAGCCGAGGGGCGTCGGCGAAGGGCTACACCTTC.